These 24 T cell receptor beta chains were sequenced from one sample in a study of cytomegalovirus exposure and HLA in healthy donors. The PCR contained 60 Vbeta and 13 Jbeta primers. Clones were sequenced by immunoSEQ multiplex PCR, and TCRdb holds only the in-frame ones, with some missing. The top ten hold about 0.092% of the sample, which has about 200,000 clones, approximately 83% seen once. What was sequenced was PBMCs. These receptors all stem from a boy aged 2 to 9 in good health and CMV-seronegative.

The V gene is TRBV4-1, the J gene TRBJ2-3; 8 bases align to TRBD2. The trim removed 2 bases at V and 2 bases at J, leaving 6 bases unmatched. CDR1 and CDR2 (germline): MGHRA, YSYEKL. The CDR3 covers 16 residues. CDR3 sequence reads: CASSQPIAGSTDTQYF. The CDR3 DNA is TGCGCCAGCAGCCAACCCATAGCGGGATCCACAGATACGCAGTATTTT.

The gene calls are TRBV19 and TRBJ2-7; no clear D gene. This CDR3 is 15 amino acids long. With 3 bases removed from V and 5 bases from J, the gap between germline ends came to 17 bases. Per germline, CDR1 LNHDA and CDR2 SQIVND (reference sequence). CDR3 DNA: TGTGCCAGTAGTATTCAGCCAGGCGCCCCCAACGAGCAGTACTTC. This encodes CASSIQPGAPNEQYF.

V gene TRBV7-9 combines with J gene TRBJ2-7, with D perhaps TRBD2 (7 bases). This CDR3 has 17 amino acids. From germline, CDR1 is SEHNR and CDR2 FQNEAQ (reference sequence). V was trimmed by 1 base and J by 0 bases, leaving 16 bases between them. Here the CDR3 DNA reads TGTGCCAGCAGCTTAGTAGGGGGGGCAGCCCTCTCCTACGAGCAGTACTTC. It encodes CASSLVGGAALSYEQYF.

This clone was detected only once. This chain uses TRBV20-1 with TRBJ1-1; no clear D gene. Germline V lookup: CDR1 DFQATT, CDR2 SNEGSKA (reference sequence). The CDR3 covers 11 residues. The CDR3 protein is CRTNRNTEAFF. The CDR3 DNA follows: TGCAGGACCAACAGGAACACTGAAGCTTTCTTT.

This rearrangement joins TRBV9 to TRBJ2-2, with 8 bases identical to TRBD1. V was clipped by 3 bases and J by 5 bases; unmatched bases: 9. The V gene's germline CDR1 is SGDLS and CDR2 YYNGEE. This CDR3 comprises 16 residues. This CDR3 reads CASSGRQGTRTGELFF. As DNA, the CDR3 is TGTGCCAGCAGCGGACGACAGGGGACCCGTACCGGGGAGCTGTTTTTT. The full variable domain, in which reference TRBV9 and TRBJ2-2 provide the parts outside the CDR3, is DSGVTQTPKHLITATGQRVTLRCSPRSGDLSVYWYQQSLDQGLQFLIQYYNGEERAKGNILERFSAQQFPDLHSELNLSSLELGDSALYFCASSGRQGTRTGELFFGEGSRLTVL.

In nucleotides, the CDR3 is TGTGCCAGCAGCTACGGGGGGGGGCCGGGAGAGACCCAGTACTTC. This translates into CASSYGGGPGETQYF. The chain has TRBV7-3 and TRBJ2-5; 8 positions match TRBD2. V lost 4 bases to trimming and J lost 4 bases; unmatched junction nucleotides: 8. The CDR3 sequence is 15 residues long. Germline CDR1 SGHTA, CDR2 FQGTGA.

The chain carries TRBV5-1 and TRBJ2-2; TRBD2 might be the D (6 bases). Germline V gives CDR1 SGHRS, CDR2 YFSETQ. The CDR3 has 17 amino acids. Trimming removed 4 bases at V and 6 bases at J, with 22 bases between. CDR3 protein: CASSQSWRGAVPGELFF. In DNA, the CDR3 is TGCGCCAGCAGCCAGTCGTGGCGGGGTGCGGTCCCCGGGGAGCTGTTTTTT.

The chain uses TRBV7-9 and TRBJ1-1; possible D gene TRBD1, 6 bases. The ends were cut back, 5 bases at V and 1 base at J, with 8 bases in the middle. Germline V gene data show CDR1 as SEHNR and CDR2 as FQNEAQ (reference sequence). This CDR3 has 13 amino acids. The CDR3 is CASSVQGNTEAFF. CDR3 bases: TGTGCCAGCAGCGTACAGGGGAACACTGAAGCTTTCTTT. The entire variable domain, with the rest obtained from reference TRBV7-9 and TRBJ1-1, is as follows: DTGVSQNPRHKITKRGQNVTFRCDPISEHNRLYWYRQTLGQGPEFLTYFQNEAQLEKSRLLSDRFSAERPKGSFSTLEIQRTEQGDSAMYLCASSVQGNTEAFFGQGTRLTVV.

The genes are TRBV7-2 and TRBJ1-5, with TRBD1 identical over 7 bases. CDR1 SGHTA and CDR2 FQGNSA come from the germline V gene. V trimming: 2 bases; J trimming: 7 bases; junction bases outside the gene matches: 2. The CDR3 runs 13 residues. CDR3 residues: CASSLRGGQPQHF. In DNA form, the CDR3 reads TGTGCCAGCAGCTTACGAGGGGGCCAGCCCCAGCATTTT.

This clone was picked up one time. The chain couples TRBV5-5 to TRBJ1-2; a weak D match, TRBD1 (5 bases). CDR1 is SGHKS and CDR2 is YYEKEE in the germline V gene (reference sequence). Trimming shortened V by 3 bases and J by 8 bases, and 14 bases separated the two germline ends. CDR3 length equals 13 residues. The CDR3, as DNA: TGTGCCAGCAGCTCAGGGACGGGGGAGGGCTACACCTTC. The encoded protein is CASSSGTGEGYTF.

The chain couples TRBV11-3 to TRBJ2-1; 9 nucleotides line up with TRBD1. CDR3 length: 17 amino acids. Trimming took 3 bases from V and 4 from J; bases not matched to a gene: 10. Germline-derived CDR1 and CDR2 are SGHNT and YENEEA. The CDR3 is CASSFARDRAVYNEQFF. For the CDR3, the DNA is TGTGCCAGCAGCTTCGCCCGGGACAGGGCCGTTTACAATGAGCAGTTCTTC.

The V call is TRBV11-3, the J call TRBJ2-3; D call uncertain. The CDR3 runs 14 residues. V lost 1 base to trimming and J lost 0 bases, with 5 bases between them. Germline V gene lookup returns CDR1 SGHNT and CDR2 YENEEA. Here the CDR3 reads CASSLASSTDTQYF. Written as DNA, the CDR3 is TGTGCCAGCAGCTTAGCCAGTAGCACAGATACGCAGTATTTT.

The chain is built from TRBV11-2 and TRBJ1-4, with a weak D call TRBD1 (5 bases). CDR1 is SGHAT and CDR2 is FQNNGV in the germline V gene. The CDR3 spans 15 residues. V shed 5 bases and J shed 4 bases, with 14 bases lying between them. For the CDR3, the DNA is TGTGCCAGCAGCCAAGATAGACAGTTTAATGAAAAACTGTTTTTT. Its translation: CASSQDRQFNEKLFF.

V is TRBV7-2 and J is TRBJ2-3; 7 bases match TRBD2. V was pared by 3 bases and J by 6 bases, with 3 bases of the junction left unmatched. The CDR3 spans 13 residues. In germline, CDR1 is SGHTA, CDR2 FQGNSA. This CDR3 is CASSFTGGDTQYF. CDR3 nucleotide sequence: TGTGCCAGCAGCTTCACCGGGGGGGATACGCAGTATTTT. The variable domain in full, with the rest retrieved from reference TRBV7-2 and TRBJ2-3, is GAGVSQSPSNKVTEKGKDVELRCDPISGHTALYWYRQSLGQGLEFLIYFQGNSAPDKSGLPSDRFSAERTGGSVSTLTIQRTQQEDSAVYLCASSFTGGDTQYFGPGTRLTVL.

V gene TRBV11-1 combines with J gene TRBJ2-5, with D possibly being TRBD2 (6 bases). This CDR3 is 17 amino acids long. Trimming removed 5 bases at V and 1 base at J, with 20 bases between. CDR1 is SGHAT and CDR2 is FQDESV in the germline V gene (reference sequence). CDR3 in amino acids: CASSINGGSYAQETQYF. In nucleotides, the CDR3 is TGTGCCAGCAGCATAAACGGAGGGAGCTACGCCCAAGAGACCCAGTACTTC.

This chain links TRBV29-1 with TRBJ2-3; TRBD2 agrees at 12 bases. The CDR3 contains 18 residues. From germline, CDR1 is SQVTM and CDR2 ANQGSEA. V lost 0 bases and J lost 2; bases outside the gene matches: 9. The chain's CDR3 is CSVEDGLAGGPNTDTQYF. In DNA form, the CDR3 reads TGCAGCGTTGAAGATGGTCTAGCGGGGGGGCCGAACACAGATACGCAGTATTTT.

The DNA for the CDR3 is TGTGCCAGCAGTGAGGGCAGGTCCAATGAAAAACTGTTTTTT. The encoded protein is CASSEGRSNEKLFF. V and J are TRBV6-1 and TRBJ1-4; D is unresolved. The CDR3 covers 14 residues. The V gene's germline CDR1 is MNHNS and CDR2 SASEGT. Trimming cost V 3 bases and J 5 bases, with 10 bases left between them.

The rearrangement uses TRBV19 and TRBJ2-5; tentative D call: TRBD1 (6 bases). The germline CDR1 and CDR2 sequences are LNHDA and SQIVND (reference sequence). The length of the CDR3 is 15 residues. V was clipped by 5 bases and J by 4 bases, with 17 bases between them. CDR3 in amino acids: CASSRTASLLETQYF. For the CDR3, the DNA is TGTGCCAGTAGTCGGACAGCTTCCCTTCTAGAGACCCAGTACTTC. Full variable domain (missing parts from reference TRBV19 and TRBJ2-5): DGGITQSPKYLFRKEGQNVTLSCEQNLNHDAMYWYRQDPGQGLRLIYYSQIVNDFQKGDIAEGYSVSREKKESFPLTVTSAQKNPTAFYLCASSRTASLLETQYFGPGTRLLVL.

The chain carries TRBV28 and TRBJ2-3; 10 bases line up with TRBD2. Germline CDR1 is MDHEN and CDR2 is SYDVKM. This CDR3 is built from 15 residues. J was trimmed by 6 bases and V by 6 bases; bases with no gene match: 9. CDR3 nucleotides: TGTGCCAGCAGCCCTAGCGGGGGTGCCTTCGATACGCAGTATTTT. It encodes CASSPSGGAFDTQYF.

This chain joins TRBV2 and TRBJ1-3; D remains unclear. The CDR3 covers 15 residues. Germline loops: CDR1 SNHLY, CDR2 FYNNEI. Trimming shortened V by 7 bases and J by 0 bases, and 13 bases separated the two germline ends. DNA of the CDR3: TGTGCCAGCAAGAACAGTCCTTTCTCTGGAAACACCATATATTTT. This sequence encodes CASKNSPFSGNTIYF.

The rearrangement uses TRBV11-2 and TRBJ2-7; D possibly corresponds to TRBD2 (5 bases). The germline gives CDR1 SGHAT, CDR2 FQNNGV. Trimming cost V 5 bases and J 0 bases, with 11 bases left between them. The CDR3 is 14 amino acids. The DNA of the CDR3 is TGTGCCAGCAGCCCCCTGAGCGGCTCCTACGAGCAGTACTTC. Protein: CASSPLSGSYEQYF.

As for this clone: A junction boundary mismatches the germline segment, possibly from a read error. CDR3 DNA: TGTGCTAGCAGCTCTAGATCTAGCGGGGGGATCACAGATACGCAGTATTTT. The encoded protein is CASSSRSSGGITDTQYF. The chain couples TRBV7-7 to TRBJ2-3; 11 nucleotides line up with TRBD2. The germline V gene encodes CDR1 SSHAT and CDR2 FNYEAQ (reference sequence). This CDR3 has 17 residues. Combining the CDR3 with reference TRBV7-7 and TRBJ2-3 gives the whole variable domain GAGVSQSPRYKVTKRGQDVTLRCDPISSHATLYWYQQALGQGPEFLTYFNYEAQPDKSGLPSDRFSAERPEGSISTLTIQRTEQRDSAMYRCASSSRSSGGITDTQYFGPGTRLTVL.

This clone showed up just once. CDR3 coding DNA: TGTGCCAGCCTTTCCGAACGCGGGTCACCCCTCCACTTT. It codes for CASLSERGSPLHF. This chain links TRBV2 with TRBJ1-6; D is unclear. Germline V gives CDR1 SNHLY, CDR2 FYNNEI. The CDR3 has 13 amino acids. The V end lost 8 bases, the J end lost 10 bases, and 15 bases lay between the germline ends.

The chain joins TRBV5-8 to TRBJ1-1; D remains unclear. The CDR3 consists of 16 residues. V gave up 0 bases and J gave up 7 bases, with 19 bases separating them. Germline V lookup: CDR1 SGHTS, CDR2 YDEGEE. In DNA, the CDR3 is TGTGCCAGCAGCTTGGAAATCTACAGAAGCTTTGGTGAAGCTTTCTTT. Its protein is CASSLEIYRSFGEAFF.